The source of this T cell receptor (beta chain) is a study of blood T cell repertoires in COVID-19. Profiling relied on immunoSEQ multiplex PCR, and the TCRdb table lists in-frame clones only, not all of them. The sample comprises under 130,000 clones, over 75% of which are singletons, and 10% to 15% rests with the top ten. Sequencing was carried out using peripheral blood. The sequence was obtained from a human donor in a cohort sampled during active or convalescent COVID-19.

As DNA, the CDR3 is TGTGCCTGGAGTGACAGGGGCCTGTGGGCTGGAAACACCATATATTTT. This translates into CAWSDRGLWAGNTIYF. This rearrangement joins TRBV30 to TRBJ1-3; TRBD1 aligns across 7 bases. The CDR3 covers 16 residues. V lost 1 base, J lost 2 bases, and 8 bases stayed unmatched. Germline V gives CDR1 GTSNPN, CDR2 SVGIG (reference sequence). Variable domain in full (rest from reference TRBV30 and TRBJ1-3): SQTIHQWPATLVQPVGSPLSLECTVEGTSNPNLYWYRQAAGRGLQLLFYSVGIGQISSEVPQNLSASRPQDRQFILSSKKLLLSDSGFYLCAWSDRGLWAGNTIYFGEGSWLTVV.